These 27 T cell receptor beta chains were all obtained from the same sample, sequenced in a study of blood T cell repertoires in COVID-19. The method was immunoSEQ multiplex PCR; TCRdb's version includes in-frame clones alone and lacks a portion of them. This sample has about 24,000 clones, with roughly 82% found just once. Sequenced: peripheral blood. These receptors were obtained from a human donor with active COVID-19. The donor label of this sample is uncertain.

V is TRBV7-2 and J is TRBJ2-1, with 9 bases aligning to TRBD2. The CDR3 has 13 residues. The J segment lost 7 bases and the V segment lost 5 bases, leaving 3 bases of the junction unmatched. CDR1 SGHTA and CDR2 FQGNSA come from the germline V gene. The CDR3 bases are TGTGCCAGCAGCCTCAGCGGGAGGAATGAGCAGTTCTTC. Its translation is CASSLSGRNEQFF.

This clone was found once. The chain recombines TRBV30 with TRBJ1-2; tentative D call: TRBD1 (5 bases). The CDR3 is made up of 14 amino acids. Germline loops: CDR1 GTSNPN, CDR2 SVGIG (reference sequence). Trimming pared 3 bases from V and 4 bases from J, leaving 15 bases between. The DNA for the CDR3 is TGTGCCTGGAGAACCGTCCAGGGCCGCTATGGCTACACCTTC. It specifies CAWRTVQGRYGYTF.

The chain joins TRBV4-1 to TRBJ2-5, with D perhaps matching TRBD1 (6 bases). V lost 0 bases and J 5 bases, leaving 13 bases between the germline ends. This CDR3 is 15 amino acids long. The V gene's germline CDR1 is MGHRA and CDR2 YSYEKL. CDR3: CASSQEWGRGETQYF. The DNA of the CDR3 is TGCGCCAGCAGCCAAGAATGGGGGCGCGGGGAGACCCAGTACTTC.

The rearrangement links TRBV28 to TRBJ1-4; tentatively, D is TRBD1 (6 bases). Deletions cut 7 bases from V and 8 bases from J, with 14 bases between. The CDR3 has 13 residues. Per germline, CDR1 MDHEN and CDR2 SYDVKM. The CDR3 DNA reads TGTGCCAGCACTACTAGTAGGGGGGAAAAACTGTTTTTT. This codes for CASTTSRGEKLFF. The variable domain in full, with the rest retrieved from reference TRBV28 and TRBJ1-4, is DVKVTQSSRYLVKRTGEKVFLECVQDMDHENMFWYRQDPGLGLRLIYFSYDVKMKEKGDIPEGYSVSREKKERFSLILESASTNQTSMYLCASTTSRGEKLFFGSGTQLSVL.

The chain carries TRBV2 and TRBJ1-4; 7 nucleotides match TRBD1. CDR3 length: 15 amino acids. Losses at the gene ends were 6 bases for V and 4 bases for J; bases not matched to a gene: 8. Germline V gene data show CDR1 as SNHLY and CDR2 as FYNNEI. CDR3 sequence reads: CASSFQGQINEKLFF. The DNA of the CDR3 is TGTGCCAGCAGCTTCCAGGGACAGATTAATGAAAAACTGTTTTTT.

In DNA, the CDR3 is TGTGCCAGCAGCGCGACCTGGGACAGAGACGAGCAGTACTTC. Translation gives CASSATWDRDEQYF. The chain carries TRBV9 and TRBJ2-7; 7 nucleotides line up with TRBD1. This CDR3 comprises 14 residues. Germline CDR1 reads SGDLS; CDR2 reads YYNGEE. V was pared by 3 bases and J by 5 bases, with 8 bases of the junction left unmatched.

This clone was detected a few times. Written as DNA, the CDR3 is TGTGCCAGCAGCCCGGGAGGACAGGGTTGGCAGTTCTTC. Translated, it gives CASSPGGQGWQFF. The chain recombines TRBV7-3 with TRBJ2-1; D possibly corresponds to TRBD1 (8 bases). This CDR3 contains 13 residues. Trimming stripped 5 bases from V and 12 bases from J, with 17 bases between. CDR1 is SGHTA, CDR2 FQGTGA, per germline.

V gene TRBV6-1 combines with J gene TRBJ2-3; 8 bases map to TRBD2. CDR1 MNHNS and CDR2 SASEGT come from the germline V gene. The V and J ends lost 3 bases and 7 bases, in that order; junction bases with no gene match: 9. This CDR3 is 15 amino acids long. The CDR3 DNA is TGTGCCAGCAGTGAGATGACGGGAGGGCCCTATACGCAGTATTTT. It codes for CASSEMTGGPYTQYF.

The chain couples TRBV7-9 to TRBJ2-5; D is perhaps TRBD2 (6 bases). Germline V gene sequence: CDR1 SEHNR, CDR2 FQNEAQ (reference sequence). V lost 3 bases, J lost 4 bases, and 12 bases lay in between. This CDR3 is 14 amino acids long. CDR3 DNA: TGTGCCAGCAGCTTGGGTCAGGGACTAGAGACCCAGTACTTC. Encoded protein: CASSLGQGLETQYF.

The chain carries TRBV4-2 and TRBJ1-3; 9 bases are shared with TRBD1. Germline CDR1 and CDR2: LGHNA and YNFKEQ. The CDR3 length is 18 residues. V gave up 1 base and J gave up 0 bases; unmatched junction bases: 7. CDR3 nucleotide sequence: TGTGCCAGCAGCCAAGGGGACAGGGAGATCGTCTCTGGAAACACCATATATTTT. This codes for CASSQGDREIVSGNTIYF.

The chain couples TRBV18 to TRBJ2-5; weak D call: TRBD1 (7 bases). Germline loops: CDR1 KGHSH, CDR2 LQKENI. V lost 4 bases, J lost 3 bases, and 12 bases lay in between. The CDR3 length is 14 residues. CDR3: CASSRGTEEETQYF. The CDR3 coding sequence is TGTGCCAGCTCACGCGGGACAGAGGAAGAGACCCAGTACTTC.

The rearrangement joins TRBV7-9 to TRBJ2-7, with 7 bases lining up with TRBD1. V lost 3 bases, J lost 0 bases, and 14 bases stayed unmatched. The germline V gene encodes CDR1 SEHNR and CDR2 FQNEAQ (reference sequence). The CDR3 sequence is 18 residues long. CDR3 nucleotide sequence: TGTGCCAGCAGCTTCCTCACAGGGGACCTGACGCCCTCCTACGAGCAGTACTTC. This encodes CASSFLTGDLTPSYEQYF.

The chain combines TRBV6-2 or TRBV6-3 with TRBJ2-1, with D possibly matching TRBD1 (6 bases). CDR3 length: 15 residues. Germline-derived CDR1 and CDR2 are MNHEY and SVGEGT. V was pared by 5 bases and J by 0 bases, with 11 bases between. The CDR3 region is CASSVLGGSYNEQFF. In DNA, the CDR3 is TGTGCCAGCAGTGTACTAGGGGGCTCCTACAATGAGCAGTTCTTC.

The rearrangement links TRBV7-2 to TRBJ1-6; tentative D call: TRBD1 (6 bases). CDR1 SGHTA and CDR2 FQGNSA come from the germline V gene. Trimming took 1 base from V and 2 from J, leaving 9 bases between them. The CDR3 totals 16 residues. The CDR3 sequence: CASSLDGGPYNSPLHF. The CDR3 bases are TGTGCCAGCAGCTTAGATGGGGGCCCCTATAATTCACCCCTCCACTTT.

The CDR3 loop reads CASSQGGYTGELFF. The CDR3 DNA reads as TGTGCCAGCAGCCAAGGCGGGTACACCGGGGAGCTGTTTTTT. The chain is built from TRBV3-1 (or the pseudogene TRBV3-2) and TRBJ2-2; tentatively, D is TRBD2 (5 bases). Trimming cost V 1 base and J 3 bases, with 6 bases left between them. The CDR3 has 14 amino acids. Germline V gene sequence: CDR1 LGHDT, CDR2 YNNKEL (reference sequence).

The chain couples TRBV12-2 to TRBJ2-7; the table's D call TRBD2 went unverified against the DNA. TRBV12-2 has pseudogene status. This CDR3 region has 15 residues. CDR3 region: CASRLRLANTYEQYF. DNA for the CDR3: TGTGCAAGTCGCTTAAGACTAGCGAATACCTACGAGCAGTACTTC.

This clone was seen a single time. The CDR3 DNA is TGTGCCAGCAGTTCTCCGGGACAGGGGGGCTACGAGCAGTACTTC. Its translation: CASSSPGQGGYEQYF. The rearrangement links TRBV27 to TRBJ2-7; 11 bases agree with TRBD1. Looked up from germline, CDR1 is MNHEY and CDR2 is SMNVEV (reference sequence). This CDR3 contains 15 residues. V lost 4 bases, J lost 3 bases, and 5 bases stayed unmatched.

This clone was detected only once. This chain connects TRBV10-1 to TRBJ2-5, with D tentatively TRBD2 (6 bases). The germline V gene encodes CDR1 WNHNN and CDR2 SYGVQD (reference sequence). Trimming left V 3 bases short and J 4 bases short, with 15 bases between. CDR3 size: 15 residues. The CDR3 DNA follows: TGCGCCAGCAGTGAAGGGACTTTTATGGGAGAGACCCAGTACTTC. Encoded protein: CASSEGTFMGETQYF.

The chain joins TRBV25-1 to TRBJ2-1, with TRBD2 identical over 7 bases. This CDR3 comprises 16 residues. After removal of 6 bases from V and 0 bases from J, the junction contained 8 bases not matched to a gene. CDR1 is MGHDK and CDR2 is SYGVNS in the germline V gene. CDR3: CASSATGGSSYNEQFF. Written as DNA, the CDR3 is TGTGCCAGCAGCGCCACGGGGGGAAGCTCCTACAATGAGCAGTTCTTC.

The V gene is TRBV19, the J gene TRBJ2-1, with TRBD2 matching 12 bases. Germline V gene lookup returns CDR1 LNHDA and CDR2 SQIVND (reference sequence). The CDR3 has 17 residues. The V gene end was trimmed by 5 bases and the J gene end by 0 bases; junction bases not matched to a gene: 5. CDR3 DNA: TGTGCCAGTAGTTCCCGGACTAGCGGGACCTCCTACAATGAGCAGTTCTTC. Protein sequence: CASSSRTSGTSYNEQFF.

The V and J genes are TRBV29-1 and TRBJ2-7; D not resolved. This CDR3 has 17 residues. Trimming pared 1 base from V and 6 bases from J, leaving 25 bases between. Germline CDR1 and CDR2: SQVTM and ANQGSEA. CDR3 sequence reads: CSVEGMGEVSTPGEQYF. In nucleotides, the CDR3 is TGCAGCGTTGAAGGGATGGGTGAGGTATCAACGCCCGGCGAGCAGTACTTC.

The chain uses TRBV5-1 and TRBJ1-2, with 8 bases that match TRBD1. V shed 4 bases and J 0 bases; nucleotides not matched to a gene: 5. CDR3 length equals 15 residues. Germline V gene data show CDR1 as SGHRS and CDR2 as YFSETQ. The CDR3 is CASSTTGESNYGYTF. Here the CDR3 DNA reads TGCGCCAGCAGCACGACAGGGGAATCTAACTATGGCTACACCTTC.

CDR3: CASSQFPTVFSYEQYF. CDR3 sequence (DNA): TGCGCCAGCAGTCAATTTCCGACTGTCTTTTCCTACGAGCAGTACTTC. V and J are TRBV23-1 and TRBJ2-7; D ambiguous. TRBV23-1 falls under the ORF class, with uncertain function. V gave up 1 base and J gave up 1 base, with 14 bases separating them. The CDR3 has 16 amino acids.

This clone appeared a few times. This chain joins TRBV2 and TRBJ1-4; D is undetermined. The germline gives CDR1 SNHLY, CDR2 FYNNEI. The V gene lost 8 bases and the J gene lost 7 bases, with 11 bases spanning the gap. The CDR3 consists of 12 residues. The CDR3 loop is CASHTITEKLFF. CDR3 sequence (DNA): TGTGCCAGCCACACCATAACTGAAAAACTGTTTTTT.

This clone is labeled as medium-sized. The CDR3 here is CASSLYDLKAGGAYNEQFF. For the CDR3, the DNA is TGTGCCAGCAGCTTGTATGACCTTAAAGCGGGAGGGGCCTACAATGAGCAGTTCTTC. The chain couples TRBV7-2 to TRBJ2-1; 10 bases map to TRBD2. The V gene's germline CDR1 is SGHTA and CDR2 FQGNSA. The CDR3 has 19 amino acids. V lost 3 bases, J lost 2 bases, and 13 bases stayed unmatched.

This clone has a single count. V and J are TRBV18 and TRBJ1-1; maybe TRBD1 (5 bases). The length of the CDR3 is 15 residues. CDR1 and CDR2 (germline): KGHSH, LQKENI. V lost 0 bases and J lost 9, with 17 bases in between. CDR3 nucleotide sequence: TGTGCCAGCTCACCACCGGTGGTCGCGGGGGAGAAAGCTTTCTTT. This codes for CASSPPVVAGEKAFF.

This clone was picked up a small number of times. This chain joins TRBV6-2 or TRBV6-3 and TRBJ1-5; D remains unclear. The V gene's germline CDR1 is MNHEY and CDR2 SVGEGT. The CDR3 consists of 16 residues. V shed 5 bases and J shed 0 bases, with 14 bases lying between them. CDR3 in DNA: TGTGCCAGCAGTCATGTCCGACTGTATAGCAATCAGCCCCAGCATTTT. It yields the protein CASSHVRLYSNQPQHF.